The source of this T cell receptor (beta chain) is a study of T-cell memory formation after mild COVID-19. A single record per CDR3 protein comes from TCRdb applying MiXCR to the 5' RACE reads. The sample holds approximately 190,000 distinct CDR3 sequences; about a sixth are singletons and the top ten take about 2.4%. CDR3 length: 13 amino acids. V was cut by 5 bases and J by 1 base, with 11 bases left in between. Germline V gene data show CDR1 as DFQATT and CDR2 as SNEGSKA (reference sequence). Whole-study results and caveats: The appearance of some responding clones in pre-infection memory suggested that cross-reactive memory joined.

This clonotype was seen only a few times. Its cognate antigen is unknown. The chain combines TRBV20-1 with TRBJ2-5, with D unresolved. The receptor's source is an adult woman who had mild COVID-19 (a few samples of this study predate the infection). Cell type and time point are not known. What was sequenced was PBMCs or a T cell subset sorted from them (not recorded which). The CDR3 DNA reads TGCAGTGCTTTCCTTTGGGTCCAAGAGACCCAGTACTTC. It is translated as CSAFLWVQETQYF.